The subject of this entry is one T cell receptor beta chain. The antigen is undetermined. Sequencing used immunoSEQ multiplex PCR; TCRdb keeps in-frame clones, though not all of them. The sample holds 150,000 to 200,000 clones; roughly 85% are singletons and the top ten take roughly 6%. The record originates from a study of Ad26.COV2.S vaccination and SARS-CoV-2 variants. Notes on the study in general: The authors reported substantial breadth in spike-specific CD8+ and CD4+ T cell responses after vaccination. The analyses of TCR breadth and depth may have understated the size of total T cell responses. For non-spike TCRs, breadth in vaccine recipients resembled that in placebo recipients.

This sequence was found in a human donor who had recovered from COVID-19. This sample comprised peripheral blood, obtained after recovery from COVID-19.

CDR3: CASRQGPETNEKLFF. The DNA for the CDR3 is TGCGCCAGCAGACAGGGGCCGGAGACTAATGAAAAACTGTTTTTT. This chain joins TRBV10-2 and TRBJ1-4, with 7 bases matching TRBD1. The germline gives CDR1 WSHSY, CDR2 SAAADI. This CDR3 contains 15 residues. The trim removed 6 bases at V and 2 bases at J, leaving 6 bases unmatched.